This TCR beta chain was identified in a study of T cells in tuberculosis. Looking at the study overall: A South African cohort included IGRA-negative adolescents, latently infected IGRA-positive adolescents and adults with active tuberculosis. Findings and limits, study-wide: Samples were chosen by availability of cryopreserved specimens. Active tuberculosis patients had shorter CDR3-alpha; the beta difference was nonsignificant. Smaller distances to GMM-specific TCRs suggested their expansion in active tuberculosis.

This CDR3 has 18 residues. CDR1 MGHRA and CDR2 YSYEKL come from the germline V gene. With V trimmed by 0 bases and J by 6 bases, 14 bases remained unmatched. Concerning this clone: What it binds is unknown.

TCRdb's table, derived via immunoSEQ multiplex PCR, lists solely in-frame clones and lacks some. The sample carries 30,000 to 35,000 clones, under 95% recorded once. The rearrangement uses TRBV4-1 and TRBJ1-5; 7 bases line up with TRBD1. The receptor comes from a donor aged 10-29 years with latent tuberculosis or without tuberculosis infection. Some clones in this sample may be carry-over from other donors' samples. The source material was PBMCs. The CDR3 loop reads CASSQDLVGRGATQPQHF. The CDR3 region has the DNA TGCGCCAGCAGCCAAGATTTGGTAGGCAGGGGGGCGACTCAGCCCCAGCATTTT.